This note documents a single T cell receptor (beta chain) sequence. Its antigen is undetermined. These data originate in a study of lymphopenia after photon versus proton radiotherapy. The table came from immunoSEQ multiplex PCR; TCRdb's copy has only in-frame clones and leaves some out. This sample has about 18,000 clones, with roughly 84% found just once. CDR1 is SGHRS, CDR2 YFSETQ, per germline. Trimming cost V 2 bases and J 7 bases, with 15 bases left between them. This CDR3 comprises 15 residues. Study outcomes and limitations: Photon-treated patients lost naive T cells and TCR diversity; proton-treated stayed stable.

The input for sequencing was peripheral blood, taken from a patient treated with proton-based radiotherapy. The chain is built from TRBV5-1 and TRBJ2-2; a possible D gene is TRBD1 (5 bases). The clonotype originates from a man between 65 and 80 years old with pancreatic cancer. The CDR3 nucleotides are TGCGCCAGCAGCTTCTTTAAGGGGCAGGGCGGGGAGCTGTTTTTT. Protein sequence: CASSFFKGQGGELFF.